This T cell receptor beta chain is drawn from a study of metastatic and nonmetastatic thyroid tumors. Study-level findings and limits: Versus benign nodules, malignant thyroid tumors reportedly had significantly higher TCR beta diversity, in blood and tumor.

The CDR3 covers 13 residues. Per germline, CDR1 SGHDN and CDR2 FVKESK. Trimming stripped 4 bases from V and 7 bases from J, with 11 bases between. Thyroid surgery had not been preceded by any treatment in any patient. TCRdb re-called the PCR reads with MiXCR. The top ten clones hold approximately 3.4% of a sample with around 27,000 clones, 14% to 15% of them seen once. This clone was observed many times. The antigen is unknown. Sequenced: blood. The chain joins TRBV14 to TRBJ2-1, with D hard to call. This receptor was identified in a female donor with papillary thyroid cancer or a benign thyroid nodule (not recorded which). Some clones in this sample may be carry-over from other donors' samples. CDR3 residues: CASSPWPRNEQFF. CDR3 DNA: TGTGCCAGCAGCCCCTGGCCTCGTAATGAGCAGTTCTTC.